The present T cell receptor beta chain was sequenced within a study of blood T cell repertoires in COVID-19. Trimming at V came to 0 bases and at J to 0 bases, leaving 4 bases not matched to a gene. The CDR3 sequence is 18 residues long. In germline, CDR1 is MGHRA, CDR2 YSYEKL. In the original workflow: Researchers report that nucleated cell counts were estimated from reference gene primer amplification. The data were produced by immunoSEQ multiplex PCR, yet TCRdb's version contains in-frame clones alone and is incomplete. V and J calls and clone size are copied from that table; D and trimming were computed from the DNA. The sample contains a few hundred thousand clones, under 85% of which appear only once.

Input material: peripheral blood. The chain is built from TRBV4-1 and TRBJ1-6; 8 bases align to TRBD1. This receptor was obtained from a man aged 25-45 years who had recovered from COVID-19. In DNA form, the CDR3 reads TGCGCCAGCAGCCAAGACGGGGACAGGAGCTCCTATAATTCACCCCTCCACTTT. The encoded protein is CASSQDGDRSSYNSPLHF.